The next 25 T cell receptor beta chains were all read from a single sample in a study of beta chain features in type 1 diabetes (dated by TCRdb to the late 2010s). Broader findings and caveats from the paper: In all four CD4+ subsets, TCRB CDR3 length was moderately but significantly shorter in type 1 diabetes patients.

These receptors are not linked to any known antigen. The library was obtained by the immunoSEQ multiplex PCR assay. The entire amount of isolated RNA was reverse transcribed using the High Capacity cDNA Reverse Transcription Kit, so the sequenced TCRB transcripts were expressed ones. The table was pulled from immuneACCESS by TCRdb, which kept in-frame rearrangements only. Such tables lose some clones; where checked, under half of the loss comes from unresolved V genes, and the rest has no known cause. This sample is represented by about 22,000 clones; more than 45% of them were singletons. The ten most abundant clones make up about 0.37% of the sample. Material for sequencing was stem cell memory CD4+ T cells from blood. The cell subset or site label corresponds to: stem cell-like memory CD4+ T cells. These TCRs come from a man between 18 and 35 years old with type 1 diabetes.

The V call is TRBV5-4, the J call TRBJ1-2; D may be TRBD1 (5 bases). Trimming stripped 0 bases from V and 3 bases from J, with 12 bases between. This CDR3 is built from 15 residues. The V gene's germline CDR1 is SGHNT and CDR2 YYREEE (reference sequence). CDR3 in amino acids: CASSLGLGEDYGYTF. The CDR3 DNA follows: TGTGCCAGCAGCTTGGGTCTAGGGGAGGACTATGGCTACACCTTC.

V gene TRBV11-3 combines with J gene TRBJ2-7; 7 bases map to TRBD2. The length of the CDR3 is 13 residues. The junction had 2 bases not matched to a gene; V was cut back by 5 bases and J by 1 base. Germline V CDR1 and CDR2: SGHNT, YENEEA. CDR3 sequence (DNA): TGTGCCAGCAGCCGGGGGGAGTCCTACGAGCAGTACTTC. Protein sequence: CASSRGESYEQYF.

This clone was seen a single time. The J gene is TRBJ2-5, the V gene TRBV11-2; D uncertain. The closer fit of TRBJ2-7 to the DNA end suggests the J call may be wrong. Germline V gene sequence: CDR1 SGHAT, CDR2 FQNNGV. The length of the CDR3 is 13 residues. The CDR3 DNA reads TGTGCCAGCAGCCAAAACGAAAACTACGAGCAGTACTTC. It yields the protein CASSQNENYEQYF.

V and J are TRBV18 and TRBJ2-3, with D possibly being TRBD2 (5 bases). Germline V CDR1 and CDR2: KGHSH, LQKENI. Trimming took off 3 bases at V and 0 bases at J, with 13 bases between the two ends. The CDR3 loop spans 16 amino acids. The CDR3 nucleotides read TGTGCCAGCTCACCCGTCCGCGGAGGCAGCACAGATACGCAGTATTTT. Its translation: CASSPVRGGSTDTQYF.

V and J are TRBV11-2 and TRBJ2-7; D remains ambiguous. Trimming took 7 bases from V and 0 from J, leaving 16 bases between them. The CDR3 spans 15 residues. Per germline, CDR1 SGHAT and CDR2 FQNNGV. This CDR3 is CASTLVVGASYEQYF. The CDR3 coding sequence is TGTGCCAGCACCCTTGTAGTCGGAGCCTCCTACGAGCAGTACTTC.

The J gene is TRBJ1-6, the V gene TRBV5-6; TRBD1 matches 7 bases. Losses at the gene ends were 4 bases for V and 7 bases for J; bases not matched to a gene: 14. The germline CDR1 and CDR2 sequences are SGHDT and YYEEEE. This CDR3 is 17 amino acids long. The CDR3 protein is CASSPRRQGSSNSPLHF. The DNA for the CDR3 is TGTGCCAGCAGCCCGCGGAGACAGGGCTCTTCGAATTCACCCCTCCACTTT.

The chain carries TRBV10-3 and TRBJ1-5; 11 bases line up with TRBD1. V gave up 2 bases and J gave up 0 bases; unmatched junction bases: 6. The CDR3 covers 18 residues. Per germline, CDR1 ENHRY and CDR2 SYGVKD. The CDR3 DNA is TGTGCCATCAGTGAGGGACAGGGGGCCCCCTATAGCAATCAGCCCCAGCATTTT. This sequence encodes CAISEGQGAPYSNQPQHF.

The chain has TRBV29-1 and TRBJ1-1, with D unresolved. The CDR3 extends over 11 amino acids. The germline V gene encodes CDR1 SQVTM and CDR2 ANQGSEA. V dropped 4 bases and J dropped 8 bases, with 11 bases sitting between them. In DNA form, the CDR3 reads TGCAGCGTTGCAGGATCGTCGGAAGCTTTCTTT. Its protein is CSVAGSSEAFF.

This chain links TRBV5-1 with TRBJ1-1; a possible D gene is TRBD1 (5 bases). Trimming left V 3 bases short and J 10 bases short, with 22 bases between. Germline V gene sequence: CDR1 SGHRS, CDR2 YFSETQ. The CDR3 is made up of 15 amino acids. The CDR3 protein is CASSSSGGVRGVAFF. The CDR3 DNA is TGCGCCAGCAGCTCTTCCGGGGGGGTCCGGGGGGTAGCTTTCTTT.

The chain's CDR3 is CASSPGPGLLVYEQYF. As DNA, the CDR3 is TGTGCCAGCAGCCCGGGGCCGGGACTCCTAGTCTACGAGCAGTACTTC. The chain has TRBV7-2 and TRBJ2-7; D possibly corresponds to TRBD2 (6 bases). The germline CDR1 and CDR2 sequences are SGHTA and FQGNSA. The V end was cut by 5 bases, the J end by 3 bases, with 20 bases between. The CDR3 totals 16 residues.

This clone was seen more than once but under ten times. This sequence joins TRBV27 and TRBJ1-2; 8 nucleotides agree with TRBD1. This CDR3 contains 16 residues. The ends lost 6 bases at V and 4 bases at J; junction bases unmatched: 13. Germline CDR1 reads MNHEY; CDR2 reads SMNVEV (reference sequence). The DNA of the CDR3 is TGTGCCAGCAGGACGGCGGGACAGGCCTCTTCCTATGGCTACACCTTC. The encoded protein is CASRTAGQASSYGYTF.

This clone has more than one count but fewer than ten. The chain recombines TRBV7-9 with TRBJ1-2; no definite D call. The V and J ends lost 2 bases and 5 bases respectively, with 3 bases between them. From germline, CDR1 is SEHNR and CDR2 FQNEAQ (reference sequence). This CDR3 contains 11 residues. This chain's CDR3 is CASSLSYGYTF. CDR3 nucleotides: TGTGCCAGCAGCTTATCGTATGGCTACACCTTC.

DNA for the CDR3: TGTGCCAGCAGTTCGCCCCCAGGGATCTCCTCAGGAAACACCATATATTTT. It encodes CASSSPPGISSGNTIYF. J is TRBJ1-3 and V is TRBV7-2; tentative D call: TRBD1 (5 bases). The V gene lost 6 bases and the J gene lost 4 bases, with 22 bases spanning the gap. The germline V gene has CDR1 SGHTA and CDR2 FQGNSA. This CDR3 has 17 residues.

V and J are TRBV6-6 and TRBJ2-2; TRBD1 is a possible D gene (5 bases). CDR1 and CDR2 (germline): MNHNY, SVGAGI (reference sequence). The CDR3 runs 11 residues. V was pared by 6 bases and J by 11 bases, with 10 bases between. Written as DNA, the CDR3 is TGTGCCAGCAGGCAATGGGGCGAGCTGTTTTTT. It specifies CASRQWGELFF.

This CDR3 reads CASSPTAQGHEQYF. CDR3 coding DNA: TGCGCCAGCAGCCCCACGGCACAGGGCCACGAGCAGTACTTC. V usage is TRBV5-1 and J usage is TRBJ2-7, with TRBD1 as a possible D gene (6 bases). The CDR3 contains 14 residues. Germline CDR1 and CDR2: SGHRS and YFSETQ. The V end lost 4 bases, the J end lost 5 bases, and 16 bases lay between the germline ends.

V and J are TRBV5-6 and TRBJ2-7; possible D gene TRBD2, 6 bases. This CDR3 has 17 residues. From germline, CDR1 is SGHDT and CDR2 YYEEEE. The V and J ends lost 1 base and 6 bases respectively, with 23 bases between them. CDR3 in amino acids: CASSLKQGGLATIEQYF. CDR3 bases: TGTGCCAGCAGCTTGAAGCAAGGTGGGCTAGCGACTATCGAGCAGTACTTC.

The rearrangement links TRBV9 to TRBJ1-5; 8 positions match TRBD1. Trimming took 0 bases from V and 9 from J; bases not matched to a gene: 11. CDR3 length equals 16 residues. Germline-derived CDR1 and CDR2 are SGDLS and YYNGEE. CDR3 amino acids: CASSVVWTGSDRPQHF. The CDR3 region has the DNA TGTGCCAGCAGCGTAGTCTGGACAGGGTCGGACAGGCCCCAGCATTTT. The entire variable domain, with the rest obtained from reference TRBV9 and TRBJ1-5, is as follows: DSGVTQTPKHLITATGQRVTLRCSPRSGDLSVYWYQQSLDQGLQFLIQYYNGEERAKGNILERFSAQQFPDLHSELNLSSLELGDSALYFCASSVVWTGSDRPQHFGDGTRLSIL.

The chain uses TRBV28 and TRBJ1-3; the D gene is possibly TRBD1 (5 bases). Germline V gives CDR1 MDHEN, CDR2 SYDVKM. The CDR3 is 17 residues long. Trimming left V 5 bases short and J 0 bases short, with 17 bases between. The CDR3 nucleotides are TGTGCCAGCAGTCTCACGGCAGGGCACAGCTCTGGAAACACCATATATTTT. It yields the protein CASSLTAGHSSGNTIYF.

V and J are TRBV5-6 and TRBJ2-4; TRBD2 might be the D (6 bases). Trimming stripped 2 bases from V and 4 bases from J, with 7 bases between. The CDR3 spans 13 residues. Germline V gene data show CDR1 as SGHDT and CDR2 as YYEEEE. The CDR3 loop is CASSFGGKNIQYF. CDR3 coding DNA: TGTGCCAGCAGCTTCGGGGGAAAAAACATTCAGTACTTC.

CDR3: CASSVGQSEETQYF. The DNA for the CDR3 is TGCGCCAGCAGCGTGGGACAGTCGGAAGAGACCCAGTACTTC. The J gene is TRBJ2-5, the V gene TRBV5-1; TRBD1 agrees at 7 bases. Germline values: CDR1 SGHRS, CDR2 YFSETQ. CDR3 size: 14 residues. With V trimmed by 4 bases and J by 3 bases, 6 bases remained unmatched. The entire variable domain, with the rest obtained from reference TRBV5-1 and TRBJ2-5, is as follows: KAGVTQTPRYLIKTRGQQVTLSCSPISGHRSVSWYQQTPGQGLQFLFEYFSETQRNKGNFPGRFSGRQFSNSRSEMNVSTLELGDSALYLCASSVGQSEETQYFGPGTRLLVL.

CDR3 sequence: CASSLRGETQYF. The CDR3 DNA reads TGTGCCAGCAGCTTACGGGGAGAGACCCAGTACTTC. This chain connects TRBV7-2 to TRBJ2-5; D is possibly TRBD2 (5 bases). Germline CDR1 reads SGHTA; CDR2 reads FQGNSA. Trimming took off 2 bases at V and 4 bases at J, with 5 bases between the two ends. The length of the CDR3 is 12 residues.

The J gene is TRBJ2-1, the V gene TRBV29-1, with TRBD2 matching over 8 bases. Germline V gene lookup returns CDR1 SQVTM and CDR2 ANQGSEA. The CDR3 totals 14 residues. V lost 4 bases to trimming and J lost 8 bases; unmatched junction nucleotides: 10. The CDR3 DNA reads as TGCAGCGTTGGGGGACTAGTTTTTGGGTATGAGCAGTTCTTC. Protein product: CSVGGLVFGYEQFF.

The V and J genes are TRBV6-1 and TRBJ2-5; 7 bases match TRBD1. The CDR3 has 14 amino acids. CDR1 is MNHNS, CDR2 SASEGT, per germline. The trim removed 6 bases at V and 5 bases at J, leaving 9 bases unmatched. The CDR3 region is CASSVTGLQETQYF. The CDR3 nucleotides read TGTGCCAGCAGCGTGACAGGGCTGCAGGAGACCCAGTACTTC.

The table lists this clone with a few counts. The chain couples TRBV7-2 to TRBJ2-5; 9 bases agree with TRBD2. Germline CDR1 is SGHTA and CDR2 is FQGNSA. This CDR3 comprises 19 residues. Trimming removed 7 bases from V and 5 bases from J; junction bases left unmatched: 23. CDR3 protein: CASTRDGWNSGRGEETQYF. CDR3 nucleotides: TGTGCCAGCACCAGAGATGGGTGGAATAGCGGGAGAGGGGAGGAGACCCAGTACTTC.

V usage is TRBV5-4 and J usage is TRBJ2-1, with 10 bases aligning to TRBD2. After removal of 4 bases from V and 5 bases from J, the junction contained 6 bases not matched to a gene. Germline V gene lookup returns CDR1 SGHNT and CDR2 YYREEE (reference sequence). The CDR3 loop spans 15 amino acids. The CDR3 DNA reads TGTGCCAGCAGCCTCAGGACTAGCGGAAACAATGAGCAGTTCTTC. Translating it yields CASSLRTSGNNEQFF.